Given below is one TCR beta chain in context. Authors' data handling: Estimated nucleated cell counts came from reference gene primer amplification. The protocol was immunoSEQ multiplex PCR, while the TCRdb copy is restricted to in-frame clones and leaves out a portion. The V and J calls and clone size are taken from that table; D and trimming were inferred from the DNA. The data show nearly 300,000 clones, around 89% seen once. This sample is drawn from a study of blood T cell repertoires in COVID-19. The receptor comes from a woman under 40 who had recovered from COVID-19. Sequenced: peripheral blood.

This CDR3 reads CASSQDGPDSGRSYEQYF. CDR3 sequence (DNA): TGCGCCAGCAGCCAAGATGGCCCCGACAGTGGCCGTTCCTACGAGCAGTACTTC. The V call is TRBV4-3, the J call TRBJ2-7, with D possibly TRBD1 on 5 matching bases. This CDR3 is 18 amino acids long. Germline V CDR1 and CDR2: LGHNA, YSLEER. V lost 0 bases and J lost 1, with 19 bases in between.